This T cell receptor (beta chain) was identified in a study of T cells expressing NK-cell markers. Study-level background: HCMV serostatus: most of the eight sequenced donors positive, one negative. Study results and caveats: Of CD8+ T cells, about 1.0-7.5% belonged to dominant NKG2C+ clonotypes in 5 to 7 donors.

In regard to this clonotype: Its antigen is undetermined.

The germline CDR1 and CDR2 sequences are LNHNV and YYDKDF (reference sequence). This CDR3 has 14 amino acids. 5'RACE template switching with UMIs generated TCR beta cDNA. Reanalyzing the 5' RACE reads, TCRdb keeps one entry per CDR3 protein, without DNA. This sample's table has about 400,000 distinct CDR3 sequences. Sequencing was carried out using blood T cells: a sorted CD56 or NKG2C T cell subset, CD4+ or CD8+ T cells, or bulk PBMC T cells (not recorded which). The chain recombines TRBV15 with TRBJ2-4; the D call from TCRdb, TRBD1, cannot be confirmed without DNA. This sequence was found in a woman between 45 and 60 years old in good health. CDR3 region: CATSSRRSKNIQYF.